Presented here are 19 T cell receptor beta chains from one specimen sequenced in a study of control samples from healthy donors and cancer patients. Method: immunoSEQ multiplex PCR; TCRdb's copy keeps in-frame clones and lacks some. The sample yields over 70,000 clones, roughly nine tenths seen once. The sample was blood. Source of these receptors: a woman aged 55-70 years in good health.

The CDR3, as DNA: TGTGCCAGCAGCTTATCGGGGACGGGGAATTCACCCCTCCACTTT. Translation: CASSLSGTGNSPLHF. J is TRBJ1-6 and V is TRBV7-9; D possibly corresponds to TRBD1 (5 bases). Looked up from germline, CDR1 is SEHNR and CDR2 is FQNEAQ (reference sequence). Between the trimmed V and J ends, which lost 2 bases and 7 bases, there was a span of 12 bases. CDR3 length: 15 amino acids.

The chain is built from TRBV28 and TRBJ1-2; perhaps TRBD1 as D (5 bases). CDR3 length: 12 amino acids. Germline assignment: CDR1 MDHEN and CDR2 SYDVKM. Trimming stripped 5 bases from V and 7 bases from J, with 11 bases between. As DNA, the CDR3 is TGTGCCAGCAGTCAGGGCCTGGGTGGCTACACCTTC. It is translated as CASSQGLGGYTF.

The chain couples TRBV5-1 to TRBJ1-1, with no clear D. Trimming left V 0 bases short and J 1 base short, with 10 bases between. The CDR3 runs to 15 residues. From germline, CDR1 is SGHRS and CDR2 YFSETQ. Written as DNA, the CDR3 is TGCGCCAGCAGCTTGGAAGTGGAGGGGAACACTGAAGCTTTCTTT. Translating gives CASSLEVEGNTEAFF.

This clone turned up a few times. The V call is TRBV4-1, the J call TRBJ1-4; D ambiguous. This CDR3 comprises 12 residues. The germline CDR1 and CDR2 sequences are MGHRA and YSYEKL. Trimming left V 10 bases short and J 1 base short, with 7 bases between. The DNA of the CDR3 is TGCGCCAACACTCAAACTAATGAAAAACTGTTTTTT. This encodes CANTQTNEKLFF.

CDR3 protein: CASSFLTGLAGVEETQYF. For the CDR3, the DNA is TGTGCCAGCAGCTTTCTAACGGGACTAGCGGGAGTCGAAGAGACCCAGTACTTC. The chain recombines TRBV7-8 with TRBJ2-5, with 14 bases that match TRBD2. V was pared by 3 bases and J by 3 bases, with 9 bases of the junction left unmatched. The CDR3 has 18 residues. Germline CDR1 is SGHVS and CDR2 is FQNEAQ.

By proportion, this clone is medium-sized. The CDR3 sequence: CAWSPGPGSPLHF. The CDR3 DNA reads as TGTGCCTGGAGCCCAGGGCCGGGGTCACCCCTCCACTTT. The chain has TRBV30 and TRBJ1-6; perhaps TRBD1 as D (5 bases). Germline V CDR1 and CDR2: GTSNPN, SVGIG (reference sequence). This CDR3 is built from 13 residues. Trimming removed 3 bases from V and 10 bases from J, with 13 bases in between.

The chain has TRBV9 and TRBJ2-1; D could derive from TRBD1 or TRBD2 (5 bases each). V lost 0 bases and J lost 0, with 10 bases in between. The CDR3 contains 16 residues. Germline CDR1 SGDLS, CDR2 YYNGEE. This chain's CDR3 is CASSVAGPSSYNEQFF. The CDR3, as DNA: TGTGCCAGCAGCGTAGCGGGACCTAGCTCCTACAATGAGCAGTTCTTC.

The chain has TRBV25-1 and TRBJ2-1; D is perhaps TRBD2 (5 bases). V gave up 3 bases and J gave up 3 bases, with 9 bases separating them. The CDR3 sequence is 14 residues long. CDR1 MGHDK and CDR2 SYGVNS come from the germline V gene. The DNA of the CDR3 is TGTGCCAGCAGTGATCCGACTAACTACAATGAGCAGTTCTTC. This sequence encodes CASSDPTNYNEQFF.

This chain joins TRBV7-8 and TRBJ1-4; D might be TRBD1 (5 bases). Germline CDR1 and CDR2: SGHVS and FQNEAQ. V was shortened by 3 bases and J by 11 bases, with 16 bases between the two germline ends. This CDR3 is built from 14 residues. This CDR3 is CASSLGRRDPKLFF. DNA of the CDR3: TGTGCCAGCAGCTTGGGACGACGGGACCCGAAACTGTTTTTT.

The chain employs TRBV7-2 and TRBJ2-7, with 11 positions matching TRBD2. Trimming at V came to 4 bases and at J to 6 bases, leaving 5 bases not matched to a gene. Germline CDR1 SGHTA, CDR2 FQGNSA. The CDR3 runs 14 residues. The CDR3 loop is CASSSSGRRGEQYF. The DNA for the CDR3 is TGTGCCAGCAGCTCTAGCGGGAGGCGAGGCGAGCAGTACTTC.

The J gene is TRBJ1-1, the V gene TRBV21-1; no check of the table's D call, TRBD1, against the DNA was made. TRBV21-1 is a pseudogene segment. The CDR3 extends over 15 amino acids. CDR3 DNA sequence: TGTGCCAGCAGCACTCATCAGGGCCAGAACACTGAAGCTTTCTTT. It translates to CASSTHQGQNTEAFF.

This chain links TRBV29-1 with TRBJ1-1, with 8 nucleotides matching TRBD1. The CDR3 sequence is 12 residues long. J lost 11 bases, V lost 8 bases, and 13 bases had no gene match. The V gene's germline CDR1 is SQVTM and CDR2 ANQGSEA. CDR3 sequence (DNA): TGCAGCACTCTTCGACAGGGGCGGCAGGCTTTCTTT. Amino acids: CSTLRQGRQAFF.

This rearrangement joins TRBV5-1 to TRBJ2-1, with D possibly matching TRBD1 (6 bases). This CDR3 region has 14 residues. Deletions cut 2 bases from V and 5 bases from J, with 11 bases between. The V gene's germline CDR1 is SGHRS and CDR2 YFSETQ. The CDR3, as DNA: TGCGCCAGCAGCTTCGGTTCAGGGGACAATGAGCAGTTCTTC. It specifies CASSFGSGDNEQFF.

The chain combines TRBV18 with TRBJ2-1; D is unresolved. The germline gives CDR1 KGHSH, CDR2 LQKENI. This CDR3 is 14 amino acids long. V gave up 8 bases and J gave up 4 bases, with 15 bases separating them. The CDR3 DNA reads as TGTGCCAGCGCGTCGAGCTGGGGTTACAATGAGCAGTTCTTC. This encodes CASASSWGYNEQFF.

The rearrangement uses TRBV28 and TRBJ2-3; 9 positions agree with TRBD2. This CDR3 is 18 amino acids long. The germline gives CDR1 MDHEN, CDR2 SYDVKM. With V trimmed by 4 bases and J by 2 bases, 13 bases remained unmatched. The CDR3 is CASSSRRRLAANTDTQYF. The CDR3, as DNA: TGTGCCAGCAGTTCACGCCGCCGACTAGCGGCCAACACAGATACGCAGTATTTT.

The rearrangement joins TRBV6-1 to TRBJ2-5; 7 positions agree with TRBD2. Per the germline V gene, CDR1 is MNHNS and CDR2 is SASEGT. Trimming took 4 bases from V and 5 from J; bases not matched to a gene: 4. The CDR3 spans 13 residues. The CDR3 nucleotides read TGTGCCAGCAGTGGAGCGGGGAGGGAGACCCAGTACTTC. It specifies CASSGAGRETQYF.

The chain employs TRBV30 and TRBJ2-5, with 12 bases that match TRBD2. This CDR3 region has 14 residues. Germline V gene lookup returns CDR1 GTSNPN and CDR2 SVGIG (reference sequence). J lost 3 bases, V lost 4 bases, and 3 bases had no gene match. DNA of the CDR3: TGTGCCTGGACTAGCGGGGGGGCCGAAGAGACCCAGTACTTC. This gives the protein CAWTSGGAEETQYF.

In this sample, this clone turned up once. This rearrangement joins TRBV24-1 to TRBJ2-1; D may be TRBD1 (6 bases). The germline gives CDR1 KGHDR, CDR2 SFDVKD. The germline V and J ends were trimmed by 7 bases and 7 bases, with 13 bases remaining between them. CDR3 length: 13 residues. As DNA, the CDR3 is TGTGCCACCAGGGTTTCCAGGGGTAATGAGCAGTTCTTC. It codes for CATRVSRGNEQFF.

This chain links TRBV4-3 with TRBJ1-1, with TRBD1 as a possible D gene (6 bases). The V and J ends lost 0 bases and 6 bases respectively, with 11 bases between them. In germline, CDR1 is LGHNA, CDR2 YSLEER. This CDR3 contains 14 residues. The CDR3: CASSQEQGWPEAFF. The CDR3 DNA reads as TGCGCCAGCAGCCAAGAACAGGGTTGGCCTGAAGCTTTCTTT.